This T cell receptor beta chain was identified in a study of OX40 agonist ivuxolimab in advanced cancers. At baseline, cycle 4 day 1, and cycle 7 day 1, blood was sampled. In regard to this clone: Its antigen is not known.

Germline CDR1 reads SEHNR; CDR2 reads FQNEAQ (reference sequence). The J segment lost 4 bases and the V segment lost 8 bases, leaving 8 bases of the junction unmatched. This CDR3 contains 14 residues. TCRdb's copy holds only in-frame clones and misses some; the assay was immunoSEQ multiplex PCR. The table has about 90,000 clones, 85% seen once. Whole-study results and caveats: With doses of 0.1 to 3.0 mg/kg, CD4+ and CD8+ blood T cells had undergone clonal expansion by week 6. Expansion of clones was among the lowest in partial responders at 0.1-3.0 mg/kg.

This receptor was taken from an adult with an advanced solid tumor such as melanoma, head and neck, liver or kidney cancer. This chain connects TRBV7-9 to TRBJ2-1; 7 positions agree with TRBD1. Sequencing was performed on CD4+ or CD8+ T cells sorted from blood, taken in a trial of the OX40 agonist ivuxolimab. CDR3 sequence (DNA): TGTGCCAGCTCAGACAGGGCCCTTTACAATGAGCAGTTCTTC. Its translation is CASSDRALYNEQFF.